Below are 7 T cell receptor beta chains sequenced from a single sample in a study of T cells in localized non-small cell lung cancer. The protocol was immunoSEQ multiplex PCR, while the TCRdb copy is restricted to in-frame clones and leaves out a portion. The repertoire holds 70,000 or so clones, with roughly 80% as singletons. Sequenced here: peripheral blood, sampled before any cancer treatment. Receptors originate from a female donor older than 55 with stage I lung adenocarcinoma.

This clone was seen a single time. The DNA of the CDR3 is TGTGCCAGCAGCCAAGGGGGGGCTGGGAACATTCAGTACTTC. Protein sequence: CASSQGGAGNIQYF. The V gene is TRBV14, the J gene TRBJ2-4; D could derive from TRBD1 or TRBD2 (6 bases each). Germline-derived CDR1 and CDR2 are SGHDN and FVKESK. Between the trimmed V and J ends, which lost 1 base and 7 bases, there was a span of 11 bases. The CDR3 spans 14 residues.

The genes are TRBV19 and TRBJ2-6, with D possibly being TRBD1 (5 bases). The germline V and J ends were trimmed by 5 bases and 4 bases, with 21 bases remaining between them. The germline V gene has CDR1 LNHDA and CDR2 SQIVND (reference sequence). This CDR3 spans 18 amino acids. The CDR3 here is CASSYRNPGPPGANVLTF. For the CDR3, the DNA is TGTGCCAGTAGTTACAGGAATCCCGGCCCTCCCGGGGCCAACGTCCTGACTTTC.

V gene TRBV29-1 combines with J gene TRBJ1-1; D call uncertain. Germline-derived CDR1 and CDR2 are SQVTM and ANQGSEA. V was clipped by 4 bases and J by 7 bases, with 10 bases between them. The CDR3 runs 11 residues. The CDR3 protein is CSVVSRSEAFF. The CDR3 nucleotides are TGCAGCGTTGTATCGCGGAGTGAAGCTTTCTTT.

The chain employs TRBV6-5 and TRBJ2-1; D is unresolved. From germline, CDR1 is MNHEY and CDR2 SVGAGI. The CDR3 loop spans 14 amino acids. Trimming removed 0 bases from V and 6 bases from J, with 9 bases in between. CDR3 sequence reads: CASSYSSLGNEQFF. The CDR3 region has the DNA TGTGCCAGCAGTTACTCGAGTCTGGGCAATGAGCAGTTCTTC.

This clone was seen a few times. The chain employs TRBV29-1 and TRBJ2-1; the match to TRBD1 covers 10 bases. The CDR3 is 16 amino acids. CDR1 is SQVTM and CDR2 is ANQGSEA in the germline V gene. After removal of 1 base from V and 6 bases from J, the junction contained 9 bases not matched to a gene. CDR3 sequence (DNA): TGCAGCGTTGAAGTCCCGCCCGGGACAGGGGTCAATGAGCAGTTCTTC. Protein product: CSVEVPPGTGVNEQFF.

This sequence joins TRBV5-1 and TRBJ1-1; TRBD1 is a possible D gene (6 bases). The germline V and J ends were trimmed by 0 bases and 0 bases, with 15 bases remaining between them. The CDR3 runs 17 residues. Germline V gene sequence: CDR1 SGHRS, CDR2 YFSETQ. In DNA form, the CDR3 reads TGCGCCAGCAGCTTGGGTACAGGGCCCTATATGAACACTGAAGCTTTCTTT. This encodes CASSLGTGPYMNTEAFF.

This chain joins TRBV7-8 and TRBJ1-1; unclear D gene. CDR3 length: 16 amino acids. Looked up from germline, CDR1 is SGHVS and CDR2 is FQNEAQ. V gave up 0 bases and J gave up 0 bases, with 11 bases separating them. CDR3 region: CASSLALTNLNTEAFF. As DNA, the CDR3 is TGTGCCAGCAGCTTAGCCCTGACAAACCTGAACACTGAAGCTTTCTTT.